This TCR beta chain appears in the sequencing data of a study of molecular identifiers for immune sequencing clone quantification. A CD8+CD4-CCR7+CD45RA+ phenotype served as the sorting definition for naive CD8 T cells. V lost 4 bases and J 5 bases, leaving 9 bases between the germline ends. The germline gives CDR1 MGHRA, CDR2 YSYEKL. CDR3 length: 12 residues. TCRdb itself ran the PCR reads through MiXCR, one entry per CDR3 protein. The sample records fewer than 45,000 distinct CDR3 sequences, 15% to 20% being singletons. This clonotype was seen many times. The source material was naive CD8+ T cells from blood, with Jurkat cell RNA spiked in. Specified subset: FACS-sorted CD8+CD4-CCR7+CD45RA+ naive T cells. This clonotype was obtained from a human donor in good health. Some libraries in this study had Jurkat cell RNA spiked in. V and J are TRBV4-1 and TRBJ2-7; no clear D gene. CDR3 amino acids: CASSPRSNEQYF. The CDR3 region has the DNA TGCGCCAGCAGCCCCCGGAGTAACGAGCAGTACTTC.